This T cell receptor (beta chain) was observed in a study of technical replicates of blood from several donors. Here immunoSEQ multiplex PCR was the method, and the copy in TCRdb shows in-frame clones only, minus some. The table records about 70,000 clones, 92% of them present only once. The germline V gene has CDR1 SGDLS and CDR2 YYNGEE. The CDR3 totals 14 residues. Trimming cost V 2 bases and J 2 bases; bases outside gene matches: 2. This TCR was recovered from a human donor in good health. This sequence joins TRBV9 and TRBJ2-3; 7 bases are a match to TRBD1. What was sequenced was T cells isolated from PBMCs. The CDR3 loop reads CASSVTGTTDTQYF. The CDR3 DNA reads as TGTGCCAGCAGCGTGACAGGGACCACAGATACGCAGTATTTT.